Sequencing of this T cell receptor (beta chain) was carried out in a study of monozygotic twins with inflammatory bowel disease. Study-level points and caveats: On the inverse Simpson index, IBD patients scored lower for TCRbeta diversity than healthy co-twins.

CDR3 length: 14 amino acids. Germline CDR1 is MNHEY and CDR2 is SMNVEV (reference sequence). TCRdb re-called the 5' RACE reads; every CDR3 protein appears as one record, without DNA. This table lists fewer than 350,000 distinct CDR3 sequences. Remarks on this clonotype: No antigen is known for it.

The chain uses TRBV27 and TRBJ1-3. The receptor's source is a human donor with ulcerative colitis or Crohn's disease, or a healthy co-twin of an affected twin (not recorded which). Sample: blood. CDR3: CASSSAITGNTIYF.